These T cell receptor beta chains were read from a single sample in a study of vaccination and CD4 T cells after COVID-19. No antigen is known for these receptors. TCRdb processed the PCR reads anew with MiXCR; each CDR3 protein has one entry. The data hold approximately 15,000 distinct CDR3 sequences, with about a third observed a single time. The sequencing input was cultured CD4+ T cells from blood. The receptors derive from a human donor with COVID-19. CDR3s include the opening cysteine and the closing phenylalanine or tryptophan. Fields, in order: J gene, V gene, CDR3 protein.

>TRBJ1-5|TRBV7-2
CASSLASQGQPQHF
>TRBJ1-2|TRBV6-5
CASSYGEGLDGYTF
>TRBJ2-7|TRBV7-2
CASSSLAAGGKDEQYF
>TRBJ1-3|TRBV11-2
CASSVKLVQGSGNTIYF
>TRBJ2-5|TRBV7-6
CASSLGPRTAQETQYF
>TRBJ2-7|TRBV11-2
CASSFRQGRGEQYF
>TRBJ1-2|TRBV4-2
CASSQDKKPGGYTF
>TRBJ2-1|TRBV6-2/TRBV6-3
CASNPGVILDEQFF
>TRBJ2-3|TRBV5-1
CASSLGGGTTDTQYF
>TRBJ2-7|TRBV7-2
CASSTQGGIEQYF
>TRBJ1-2|TRBV10-3
CAIRIGTGGGYTF
>TRBJ2-5|TRBV10-3
CAISAQGLETQYF
>TRBJ2-2|TRBV5-1
CASSLGLAGGFTGELFF
>TRBJ2-3|TRBV29-1
CSCPWGGPTDTQYF
>TRBJ1-6|TRBV12-3/TRBV12-4
CASSVDTGNSPLHF
>TRBJ1-1|TRBV27
CASSFISQGGNTEAFF
>TRBJ1-4|TRBV6-4
CASSDSTIGKERTNEKLFF
>TRBJ2-7|TRBV11-2
CASSSSTGNSEQYF
>TRBJ1-1|TRBV10-3
CAIRDRFFTEAFF
>TRBJ1-6|TRBV21-1
CASSNLPGDINSPLHF
>TRBJ1-2|TRBV10-2
CATGTPGANYGYTF
>TRBJ1-5|TRBV7-2
CASSEDGYSNQPQHF
>TRBJ2-7|TRBV6-5
CASSYGGVYEQYF
>TRBJ2-2|TRBV7-7
CAGSPREVTGELFF
>TRBJ2-1|TRBV7-2
CASRWASYNEQFF
>TRBJ1-2|TRBV5-1
CASSLGGSRSNYGYTF
>TRBJ1-5|TRBV23-1
CASSQTDPKPQHF
>TRBJ2-5|TRBV19
CASSMDRAETQYF
>TRBJ2-6|TRBV7-3
CASSLTGDRGPGANVLTF
>TRBJ1-5|TRBV18
CASSARDRDSHQPQHF
>TRBJ2-1|TRBV7-6
CASSLRLARNEQFF
>TRBJ1-2|TRBV11-3
CASSYSLRDGYTF
>TRBJ1-1|TRBV18
CASSPTELTEAFF
>TRBJ2-2|TRBV5-1
CASSIQGANTGELFF
>TRBJ2-2|TRBV28
CASRGQGLGSGELFF
>TRBJ1-3|TRBV19
CATRSGTGSGNTIYF
>TRBJ2-1|TRBV12-3/TRBV12-4
CASSWEGNEQFF